These 29 T cell receptor beta chains share one sample of origin, sequenced in a study of cytomegalovirus exposure and HLA in healthy donors. The PCR ran on 60 Vbeta and 13 Jbeta primers. Assay used: immunoSEQ multiplex PCR; TCRdb lists only in-frame clones, some missing. Seen here are 30,000 to 40,000 clones, around 40% observed once, and the top ten hold less than 2%. The specimen sequenced was PBMCs. These receptor sequences come from a woman aged 45 to 65 in good health and CMV-seronegative.

This clone was counted only a few times. The genes are TRBV5-1 and TRBJ1-1; the D gene is possibly TRBD1 (6 bases). The CDR3 loop spans 15 amino acids. Per germline, CDR1 SGHRS and CDR2 YFSETQ. Trimming left V 1 base short and J 4 bases short, with 14 bases between. The CDR3 spells CASSLWQGMGTEAFF. The CDR3 DNA is TGCGCCAGCAGCTTGTGGCAGGGGATGGGCACTGAAGCTTTCTTT.

This clone turned up a few times. Because the CDR3 is missing its conserved closing phenylalanine or tryptophan, this is likely a read error. The genes are TRBV19 and TRBJ1-2; D remains ambiguous. Between the trimmed V and J ends, which lost 9 bases and 0 bases, there was a span of 14 bases. Germline lookup yields CDR1 LNHDA and CDR2 SQIVND (reference sequence). The length of the CDR3 is 14 residues. The CDR3 loop reads CARPRTRPNYGYTL. The DNA for the CDR3 is TGTGCCAGGCCCCGTACGCGGCCTAACTATGGCTACACCCTC.

The CDR3 here is CASSRDRGNTEAFF. CDR3 in DNA: TGTGCCAGCAGCCGGGACAGGGGGAACACTGAAGCTTTCTTT. The chain employs TRBV2 and TRBJ1-1, with 10 positions matching TRBD1. V was clipped by 6 bases and J by 1 base; unmatched bases: 2. Germline values: CDR1 SNHLY, CDR2 FYNNEI. CDR3 length: 14 amino acids.

V gene TRBV30 combines with J gene TRBJ2-2, with D hard to call. V was pared by 0 bases and J by 5 bases, with 13 bases between. Germline CDR1 and CDR2: GTSNPN and SVGIG (reference sequence). The CDR3 is 15 residues long. CDR3 DNA: TGTGCCTGGAGTGTAACCGGGTCTAAAACCGGGGAGCTGTTTTTT. Its translation: CAWSVTGSKTGELFF.

J is TRBJ2-1 and V is TRBV11-2; D might be TRBD1 (6 bases). Trimming removed 1 base at V and 6 bases at J, with 13 bases between. This CDR3 is 15 amino acids long. The germline gives CDR1 SGHAT, CDR2 FQNNGV. The CDR3 DNA reads as TGTGCCAGCAGCTTAGTGGGGGCGCTCCCCAATGAGCAGTTCTTC. It codes for CASSLVGALPNEQFF.

The CDR3 here is CASSVADGRAETQYF. The CDR3 nucleotides are TGTGCCAGCAGCGTAGCTGACGGGAGGGCCGAGACCCAGTACTTC. The V call is TRBV9, the J call TRBJ2-5; 8 bases match TRBD2. V was pared by 0 bases and J by 5 bases, with 6 bases of the junction left unmatched. The CDR3 sequence is 15 residues long. Germline CDR1 SGDLS, CDR2 YYNGEE.

This chain joins TRBV7-8 and TRBJ2-3, with TRBD2 as a possible D gene (5 bases). Trimming shortened V by 5 bases and J by 4 bases, and 16 bases separated the two germline ends. Per germline, CDR1 SGHVS and CDR2 FQNEAQ. There are 15 residues in the CDR3. The CDR3 here is CASSPPRGKPDTQYF. CDR3 coding DNA: TGTGCCAGCAGCCCCCCCCGGGGTAAGCCAGATACGCAGTATTTT.

In this sample, this clone turned up once. The CDR3 reads CASSGGRAQETQYF. CDR3 coding DNA: TGTGCCAGCAGTGGCGGGAGGGCCCAAGAGACCCAGTACTTC. The chain uses TRBV6-1 and TRBJ2-5; 9 bases fit TRBD2. V shed 4 bases and J 1 base; nucleotides not matched to a gene: 1. This CDR3 comprises 14 residues. Germline assignment: CDR1 MNHNS and CDR2 SASEGT.

This clone was detected only a few times. This chain links TRBV7-6 with TRBJ2-5; D call uncertain. V was shortened by 5 bases and J by 1 base, with 2 bases between the two germline ends. CDR1 SGHVS and CDR2 FNYEAQ come from the germline V gene. This CDR3 spans 11 amino acids. In nucleotides, the CDR3 is TGTGCCAGCAGCCTCCAAGAGACCCAGTACTTC. The encoded protein is CASSLQETQYF. The full variable domain, rest sourced from reference TRBV7-6 and TRBJ2-5, is GAGVSQSPRYKVTKRGQDVALRCDPISGHVSLYWYRQALGQGPEFLTYFNYEAQQDKSGLPNDRFSAERPEGSISTLTIQRTEQRDSAMYRCASSLQETQYFGPGTRLLVL.

This clone was observed a handful of times. The rearrangement joins TRBV5-4 to TRBJ2-1, with 8 bases aligning to TRBD1. V trimming: 3 bases; J trimming: 0 bases; junction bases outside the gene matches: 14. The V gene's germline CDR1 is SGHNT and CDR2 YYREEE (reference sequence). The CDR3 has 19 amino acids. The CDR3 DNA reads as TGTGCCAGCAGCTCCGGGACAGGCGGGTTGGGACGCTCCTACAATGAGCAGTTCTTC. Protein: CASSSGTGGLGRSYNEQFF.

This clone was seen a handful of times. The chain combines TRBV19 with TRBJ1-5; D may be TRBD1 (6 bases). Trimming pared 5 bases from V and 2 bases from J, leaving 16 bases between. The length of the CDR3 is 16 residues. Germline lookup yields CDR1 LNHDA and CDR2 SQIVND (reference sequence). In DNA, the CDR3 is TGTGCCAGTAGTCAGAGGGGGACATTCCGCAATCAGCCCCAGCATTTT. It is translated as CASSQRGTFRNQPQHF.

The chain carries TRBV6-5 and TRBJ2-7; 7 bases agree with TRBD1. Germline V gene sequence: CDR1 MNHEY, CDR2 SVGAGI. V shed 8 bases, J shed 0 bases, and the junction held 4 bases outside the gene matches. The CDR3 loop spans 13 amino acids. CDR3 sequence (DNA): TGTGCCAGCCGGGACAGATACTCCTACGAGCAGTACTTC. It translates to CASRDRYSYEQYF.

This clone was detected only a few times. The genes are TRBV6-5 and TRBJ2-7; a weak D match, TRBD2 (5 bases). The germline V and J ends were trimmed by 0 bases and 6 bases, with 12 bases remaining between them. The CDR3 has 14 residues. Per the germline V gene, CDR1 is MNHEY and CDR2 is SVGAGI. This CDR3 is CASSYSAEGAEQYF. The CDR3 DNA is TGTGCCAGCAGTTACTCCGCAGAGGGCGCCGAGCAGTACTTC.

V usage is TRBV7-8 and J usage is TRBJ2-3; 9 positions agree with TRBD1. CDR1 SGHVS and CDR2 FQNEAQ come from the germline V gene. The J segment lost 4 bases and the V segment lost 5 bases, leaving 4 bases of the junction unmatched. CDR3 length equals 14 residues. This CDR3 reads CASSRQGGADTQYF. CDR3 nucleotide sequence: TGTGCCAGCAGCCGACAGGGGGGCGCAGATACGCAGTATTTT.

This clone has more than one count but fewer than ten. V usage is TRBV11-2 and J usage is TRBJ1-1; 8 bases line up with TRBD1. Germline values: CDR1 SGHAT, CDR2 FQNNGV. The CDR3 contains 15 residues. V dropped 6 bases and J dropped 1; count of bases not matched to a gene: 7. CDR3 coding DNA: TGTGCCAGCAGTCCCGACAGGGGAAGGAACACTGAAGCTTTCTTT. This sequence encodes CASSPDRGRNTEAFF.

This clone was observed a handful of times. The gene calls are TRBV5-6 and TRBJ1-6; no clear D. The CDR3 sequence is 13 residues long. V was cut by 5 bases and J by 0 bases, with 3 bases left in between. CDR1 and CDR2 (germline): SGHDT, YYEEEE. CDR3 sequence (DNA): TGTGCCAGCAGGCGCTCCTATAATTCACCCCTCCACTTT. Protein product: CASRRSYNSPLHF.

This chain uses TRBV30 with TRBJ1-5; 7 bases line up with TRBD1. J was trimmed by 0 bases and V by 2 bases; bases with no gene match: 4. The CDR3 consists of 15 residues. CDR1 is GTSNPN and CDR2 is SVGIG in the germline V gene (reference sequence). In DNA, the CDR3 is TGTGCCTGGAGTCTAGGGGGCCGTAGCAATCAGCCCCAGCATTTT. Translation gives CAWSLGGRSNQPQHF.

This chain's CDR3 is CASSLRYLTSGRAGGDTQYF. The CDR3 coding sequence is TGTGCCAGCAGCTTGCGCTACTTGACTAGCGGGAGGGCCGGTGGAGATACGCAGTATTTT. The chain uses TRBV7-8 and TRBJ2-3; 14 bases map to TRBD2. Losses at the gene ends were 3 bases for V and 5 bases for J; bases not matched to a gene: 16. The CDR3 runs 20 residues. CDR1 is SGHVS, CDR2 FQNEAQ, per germline.

The chain has TRBV7-8 and TRBJ2-7, with unresolved D. Deletions cut 4 bases from V and 9 bases from J, with 16 bases between. The CDR3 loop spans 13 amino acids. The germline V gene has CDR1 SGHVS and CDR2 FQNEAQ. CDR3 bases: TGTGCCAGCAGCTCCCCGCCGGCACAGAGGCAGTACTTC. The encoded protein is CASSSPPAQRQYF.

The genes are TRBV19 and TRBJ2-7; 7 nucleotides agree with TRBD1. After removal of 5 bases from V and 5 bases from J, the junction contained 6 bases not matched to a gene. The germline V gene encodes CDR1 LNHDA and CDR2 SQIVND (reference sequence). This CDR3 contains 13 residues. In nucleotides, the CDR3 is TGTGCCAGTAGTTACAGGGGTGTAGACGAGCAGTACTTC. Translation: CASSYRGVDEQYF.

The genes are TRBV6-6 and TRBJ1-2; D gene uncertain. With 6 bases removed from V and 3 bases from J, the gap between germline ends came to 11 bases. CDR1 is MNHNY, CDR2 SVGAGI, per germline (reference sequence). The CDR3 has 13 amino acids. CDR3 nucleotide sequence: TGTGCCAGCAGGGGCTCGGCAGACTATGGCTACACCTTC. This sequence encodes CASRGSADYGYTF.

CDR3 nucleotides: TGTGCCAGCAGCTTAAGGACAGGGGGCAGCTCTGGAAACACCATATATTTT. Translation: CASSLRTGGSSGNTIYF. The chain uses TRBV7-2 and TRBJ1-3, with TRBD1 matching over 11 bases. Germline V gene lookup returns CDR1 SGHTA and CDR2 FQGNSA. Trimming at V came to 2 bases and at J to 0 bases, leaving 3 bases not matched to a gene. CDR3 length: 17 amino acids.

The chain couples TRBV5-4 to TRBJ1-2, with 7 bases identical to TRBD1. The V gene's germline CDR1 is SGHNT and CDR2 YYREEE (reference sequence). V dropped 4 bases and J dropped 7; count of bases not matched to a gene: 7. The CDR3 runs to 13 residues. As DNA, the CDR3 is TGTGCCAGCAGCCCAACACGGGACAGTGGCTACACCTTC. This sequence encodes CASSPTRDSGYTF.

Only a few counts were recorded for this clone. The gene calls are TRBV5-1 and TRBJ1-2, with D hard to call. CDR3 length: 12 residues. With 1 base removed from V and 5 bases from J, the gap between germline ends came to 6 bases. From germline, CDR1 is SGHRS and CDR2 YFSETQ. The CDR3 loop reads CASSLRGYGYTF. The CDR3 nucleotides read TGCGCCAGCAGCTTGCGAGGGTATGGCTACACCTTC.

The genes are TRBV20-1 and TRBJ1-2; 7 bases are a match to TRBD1. V lost 6 bases, J lost 4 bases, and 2 bases stayed unmatched. Germline assignment: CDR1 DFQATT and CDR2 SNEGSKA (reference sequence). CDR3 length equals 11 residues. CDR3 in DNA: TGCAGTGCCGGGACAGCCTATGGCTACACCTTC. It codes for CSAGTAYGYTF.

The chain recombines TRBV4-1 with TRBJ2-3; 13 nucleotides agree with TRBD2. Germline V CDR1 and CDR2: MGHRA, YSYEKL. V shed 2 bases, J shed 2 bases, and the junction held 4 bases outside the gene matches. The CDR3 runs 17 residues. CDR3 nucleotides: TGCGCCAGCAGCCAACTACTAGCGGGGGGGCACACAGATACGCAGTATTTT. It specifies CASSQLLAGGHTDTQYF.

The table lists this clone with a few counts. V usage is TRBV29-1 and J usage is TRBJ1-1; D possibly corresponds to TRBD1 (6 bases). Between the trimmed V and J ends, which lost 7 bases and 0 bases, there was a span of 12 bases. The CDR3 spans 13 residues. Germline V gives CDR1 SQVTM, CDR2 ANQGSEA. The CDR3 DNA reads as TGCAGCGCCGAGGGGGGGGTGAACACTGAAGCTTTCTTT. This encodes CSAEGGVNTEAFF.

This clone has only a few counts. The chain recombines TRBV2 with TRBJ2-7, with 11 bases lining up with TRBD1. The CDR3 sequence is 12 residues long. The V and J ends lost 11 bases and 7 bases, in that order; junction bases with no gene match: 7. Germline V gene lookup returns CDR1 SNHLY and CDR2 FYNNEI. The CDR3 region is CAGRDRGKEQYF. CDR3 coding DNA: TGTGCCGGTCGGGACAGGGGGAAAGAGCAGTACTTC.

There are a few counts of this clone. The V call is TRBV10-1, the J call TRBJ2-1; D perhaps matches TRBD2 (7 bases). The CDR3 has 16 residues. Germline V gives CDR1 WNHNN, CDR2 SYGVQD (reference sequence). Trimming took off 0 bases at V and 4 bases at J, with 13 bases between the two ends. CDR3 nucleotides: TGCGCCAGCAGTGAGTCGGGGGGGGGCCCATACAATGAGCAGTTCTTC. Protein product: CASSESGGGPYNEQFF.